This entry features one T cell receptor beta chain sequence. The CDR3 covers 15 residues. Germline V lookup: CDR1 SQVTM, CDR2 ANQGSEA. V lost 3 bases, J lost 0 bases, and 12 bases lay in between. The data were produced by immunoSEQ multiplex PCR, yet TCRdb's version contains in-frame clones alone and is incomplete. Among about 310,000 clones listed, about 88% were seen once. This sample stems from a study of blood T cell repertoires in COVID-19. The sequenced material came from PBMCs or T cells enriched from blood (not recorded which). The sequence came from a woman aged 35 to 49 who had recovered from COVID-19. The rearrangement joins TRBV29-1 to TRBJ1-5; D gene ambiguous. This chain's CDR3 is CSVDTLLYSNQPQHF. In DNA, the CDR3 is TGCAGCGTTGATACTCTCCTTTATAGCAATCAGCCCCAGCATTTT.